Described below is a single T cell receptor beta chain sequence and its context. Its matching antigen is unknown. The data were taken from a study of cytomegalovirus exposure and HLA in healthy donors. Whole-study findings and limits: The authors assumed roughly uniform sequencing depth across donors for presence/absence analyses. In a later analysis, at a false discovery rate of 0.05, roughly 17,000 TCR beta sequences matched HLA alleles.

The PCR had 60 Vbeta and 13 Jbeta primers. In the authors' workflow: As a later analysis found, there were about 80 million unique TCR beta chains, of which some 10 million were shared. The method was immunoSEQ multiplex PCR; TCRdb's version includes in-frame clones alone and lacks a portion of them. Clone size and the V and J calls come from that table; the DNA yielded D and trimming. Of about 130,000 clones in the sample, approximately 85% were seen once. The CDR3 has 13 residues. The V gene's germline CDR1 is MNHEY and CDR2 SMNVEV (reference sequence). V shed 6 bases, J shed 4 bases, and the junction held 5 bases outside the gene matches. Healthy individuals who donated bone marrow served as the donors.

The sample comprised PBMCs. The chain joins TRBV27 to TRBJ1-2; 7 nucleotides line up with TRBD1. The TCR was taken from a boy aged 5 to 17 in good health and CMV-seronegative. The CDR3 sequence: CASSYRGSYGYTF. For the CDR3, the DNA is TGTGCCAGCAGCTACAGGGGTAGCTATGGCTACACCTTC.